Listed below are T cell receptor beta chains from one sample, sequenced in a study of T cell repertoires in cytomegalovirus infection. The antigens for these receptors are not known. From the reads, TCRdb called clonotypes with MiXCR, one entry per CDR3 protein. The sample shows some 920,000 distinct CDR3 sequences, 31% of them seen only once. The source material was cultured CD8+ T cells from PBMCs, sampled from culture after CMV antigen stimulation. Receptors originate from a human donor in good health (CMV status not recorded). Some clones in this sample may be carry-over from other donors' samples. The conserved cysteine and the conserved F or W are not part of the CDR3 here. The order of the fields is J gene, V gene, CDR3 protein.

TRBJ1-1 | TRBV4-1 | ASSRTGGAGVTEAF
TRBJ1-1 | TRBV10-3 | AIRPGQMNTEAF
TRBJ1-1 | TRBV2 | ASINRALGEAF
TRBJ2-1 | TRBV19 | ASSITGVPYNEQF
TRBJ2-1 | TRBV5-8 | ASSLMASGENEQF
TRBJ2-1 | TRBV11-3 | ASSPSGTGDHNEQF
TRBJ2-3 | TRBV20-1 | SATIAGDGEDTQY
TRBJ1-3 | TRBV12-3/TRBV12-4 | ASSFTGEGNTIY
TRBJ1-1 | TRBV29-1 | SVVRAEKNTEAF
TRBJ1-2 | TRBV7-8 | ASSPVIGPSHGYT
TRBJ2-1 | TRBV7-2 | ASSLALGTSGGLTYNEQF
TRBJ2-1 | TRBV7-9 | ASSLFIVRGARWDEQF
TRBJ2-1 | TRBV7-8 | ASSSRTGGYNEQF
TRBJ2-1 | TRBV4-1 | ASSQEAEFEHEQF
TRBJ2-5 | TRBV11-1 | ASRARSYDFETQY
TRBJ1-2 | TRBV7-9 | ASSSRWGDGYT
TRBJ2-3 | TRBV28 | ASSPLGSGEDTQY
TRBJ1-2 | TRBV7-2 | ASSLDKNYGYT
TRBJ2-7 | TRBV7-6 | ASSFLSSEQY
TRBJ1-1 | TRBV27 | ASSLLHGAAF
TRBJ2-1 | TRBV20-1 | SARDEAGPIFEQF
TRBJ2-7 | TRBV27 | ASSSWESYEQY
TRBJ1-1 | TRBV18 | ASFDLQTGGVGMNTEAF
TRBJ1-1 | TRBV20-1 | SARSPTGIITEAF
TRBJ1-1 | TRBV14 | ASQQGNTEAF
TRBJ1-4 | TRBV7-9 | ASRGGYDEKLF
TRBJ2-2 | TRBV12-3/TRBV12-4 | ASSLAHYGELF
TRBJ2-1 | TRBV2 | ASTLGEGGIYNEQF
TRBJ1-1 | TRBV4-3 | ASSQERGLMNTEAF
TRBJ2-1 | TRBV5-4 | ASSLALGIGVNEQF
TRBJ1-5 | TRBV7-4 | ASSHRGPGNQPQH
TRBJ2-3 | TRBV27 | ASSLSGLARTDTQY
TRBJ1-4 | TRBV7-6 | ASSPNQPGTTNEKLF
TRBJ2-1 | TRBV7-2 | ASSLRPQGFYNEQF
TRBJ2-1 | TRBV7-2 | ASRETSGGYNEQF
TRBJ1-5 | TRBV12-3/TRBV12-4 | ASRGQGNSNQPQH
TRBJ1-1 | TRBV10-3 | AIRGGAEAF
TRBJ2-2 | TRBV7-8 | ASSWTSGANTGELF
TRBJ2-2 | TRBV28 | ASSLNRDFTGELF
TRBJ1-3 | TRBV6-2/TRBV6-3 | ASSYSETDGNTIY
TRBJ2-1 | TRBV29-1 | SDWRGRGQF
TRBJ1-1 | TRBV11-2 | ASSLAVGHFEAF
TRBJ2-3 | TRBV4-1 | ASSQDNGDTQY
TRBJ2-1 | TRBV20-1 | SAITGNEQF
TRBJ2-5 | TRBV7-6 | ASSFFQGAKETQY
TRBJ1-2 | TRBV7-2 | ASSVGPNPGYYGYT
TRBJ2-5 | TRBV5-1 | ASSLEVARETQY
TRBJ2-3 | TRBV12-3/TRBV12-4 | ASSFKATDTQY
TRBJ2-7 | TRBV11-1 | ASTYQRGDDPYEQY
TRBJ1-3 | TRBV7-3 | ASSSSNQFRTDHSGNTIY
TRBJ2-2 | TRBV19 | ASSKGLAGANIGELF
TRBJ1-2 | TRBV12-3/TRBV12-4 | ASSLAIRGPAMRGYT
TRBJ2-1 | TRBV6-2/TRBV6-3 | ATLGLAGGSYNEQF
TRBJ2-1 | TRBV5-1 | ASLSPRNEQF
TRBJ1-1 | TRBV6-1 | ASSGRQFGNTEAF